The clone carrying this TCR beta chain was detected ten times or more. The data stem from a study of blood T cell repertoires in COVID-19. Generated by immunoSEQ multiplex PCR, the TCRdb table keeps only in-frame clones and is missing some. The sample carries some 120,000 clones, more than 75% recorded once. The CDR3 length is 12 residues. Trimming took off 4 bases at V and 9 bases at J, with 11 bases between the two ends. The clonotype comes from a man between 60 and 70 years old with COVID-19, enrolled during active disease. The sample comprised peripheral blood. This chain connects TRBV5-3 to TRBJ2-1; D may be TRBD2 (5 bases). TRBV5-3 is flagged as an ORF with uncertain function. The CDR3 loop is CARSTRRGEQFF. The CDR3 coding sequence is TGTGCCAGAAGCACCCGCCGGGGTGAGCAGTTCTTC.